The T cell receptor (beta chain) described here comes from a study of T cells after yellow fever vaccination. Study observations and caveats: A weaker but faster secondary response was observed, peaking on day 5 versus 15.

Germline V gives CDR1 MNHNS, CDR2 SASEGT. Between the trimmed V and J ends, which lost 0 bases and 7 bases, there was a span of 12 bases. This CDR3 has 14 amino acids. TCRdb fed the 5' RACE reads into MiXCR, producing one record per CDR3 protein. This sample has hundreds of thousands of distinct CDR3 sequences; about a sixth occur once, and the top ten carry about 18%. This clonotype was seen a handful of times. What it recognizes is unknown. The TCR was taken from a man younger than 30 who received the YFV17D yellow fever vaccine. Sample: PBMCs, taken roughly 5 days after the first yellow fever vaccination. The chain has TRBV6-1 and TRBJ2-5; D ambiguous. The DNA for the CDR3 is TGTGCCAGCAGTGAAGCGCCCGCACCATGGACCCAGTACTTC. This sequence encodes CASSEAPAPWTQYF.